The clone carrying this T cell receptor (beta chain) was counted ten times or more. Its specificity is not known. The sample belongs to a study of Graves' ophthalmopathy and Graves' hyperthyroidism. Study-wide findings and caveats: Predictions made by the model for ophthalmopathy progression reached 70.59% sensitivity and about 72% specificity.

Hyperthyroidism qualified as stable when ophthalmopathy did not develop within 18 months of follow-up. Enrollment excluded any patients with other autoimmune diseases, uncontrolled infections, pregnancy or lactation. It was from roughly 10 ml of fresh peripheral blood that the PBMCs came. Transcripts of RNA were the source for amplifying TCR beta CDR3 regions. HTBI primers primed a first-round RT-PCR, and a second-round multiplex PCR followed. TCRdb reanalysed the multiplex PCR reads using MiXCR and keeps one entry per CDR3 protein. The sample has a few hundred thousand distinct CDR3 sequences, about 15% seen once. The CDR3 has 15 residues. The V segment lost 5 bases and the J segment 6 bases; nucleotides outside the gene matches: 3. CDR1 SGHTA and CDR2 FQGNSA come from the germline V gene.

The chain combines TRBV7-2 with TRBJ2-5; TRBD2 agrees at 16 bases. Sequenced: peripheral blood. The clonotype was recovered from an adult woman with stable Graves' hyperthyroidism. CDR3 residues: CASSPGLAGGKTQYF. CDR3 DNA sequence: TGTGCCAGCAGCCCGGGACTAGCGGGAGGGAAGACCCAGTACTTC.